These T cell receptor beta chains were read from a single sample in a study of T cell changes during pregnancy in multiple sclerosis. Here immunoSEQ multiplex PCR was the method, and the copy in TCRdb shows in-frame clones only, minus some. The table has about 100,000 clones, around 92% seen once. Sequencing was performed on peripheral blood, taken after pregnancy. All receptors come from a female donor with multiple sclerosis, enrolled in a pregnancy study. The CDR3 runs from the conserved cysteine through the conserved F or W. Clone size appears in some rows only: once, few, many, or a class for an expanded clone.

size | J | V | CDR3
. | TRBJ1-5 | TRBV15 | CATSRARDRVQPQHF
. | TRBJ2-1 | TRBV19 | CAIRGYGYNEQFF
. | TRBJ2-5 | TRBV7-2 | CASSLIGGLRQETQYF
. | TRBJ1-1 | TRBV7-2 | CASSLGPRGEAFF
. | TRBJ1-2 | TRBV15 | CATSRDVDREYGYTF
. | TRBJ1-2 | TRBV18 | CASSPGVNYGYTF
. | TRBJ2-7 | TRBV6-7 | CATDSIYEQYF
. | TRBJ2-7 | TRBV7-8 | CASSLSGEGYEQYF
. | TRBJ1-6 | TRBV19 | CATSRGPNSPLHF
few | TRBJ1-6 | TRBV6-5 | CASRTDRGISPLHF
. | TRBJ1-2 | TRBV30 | CAWSVSGGYGYTF